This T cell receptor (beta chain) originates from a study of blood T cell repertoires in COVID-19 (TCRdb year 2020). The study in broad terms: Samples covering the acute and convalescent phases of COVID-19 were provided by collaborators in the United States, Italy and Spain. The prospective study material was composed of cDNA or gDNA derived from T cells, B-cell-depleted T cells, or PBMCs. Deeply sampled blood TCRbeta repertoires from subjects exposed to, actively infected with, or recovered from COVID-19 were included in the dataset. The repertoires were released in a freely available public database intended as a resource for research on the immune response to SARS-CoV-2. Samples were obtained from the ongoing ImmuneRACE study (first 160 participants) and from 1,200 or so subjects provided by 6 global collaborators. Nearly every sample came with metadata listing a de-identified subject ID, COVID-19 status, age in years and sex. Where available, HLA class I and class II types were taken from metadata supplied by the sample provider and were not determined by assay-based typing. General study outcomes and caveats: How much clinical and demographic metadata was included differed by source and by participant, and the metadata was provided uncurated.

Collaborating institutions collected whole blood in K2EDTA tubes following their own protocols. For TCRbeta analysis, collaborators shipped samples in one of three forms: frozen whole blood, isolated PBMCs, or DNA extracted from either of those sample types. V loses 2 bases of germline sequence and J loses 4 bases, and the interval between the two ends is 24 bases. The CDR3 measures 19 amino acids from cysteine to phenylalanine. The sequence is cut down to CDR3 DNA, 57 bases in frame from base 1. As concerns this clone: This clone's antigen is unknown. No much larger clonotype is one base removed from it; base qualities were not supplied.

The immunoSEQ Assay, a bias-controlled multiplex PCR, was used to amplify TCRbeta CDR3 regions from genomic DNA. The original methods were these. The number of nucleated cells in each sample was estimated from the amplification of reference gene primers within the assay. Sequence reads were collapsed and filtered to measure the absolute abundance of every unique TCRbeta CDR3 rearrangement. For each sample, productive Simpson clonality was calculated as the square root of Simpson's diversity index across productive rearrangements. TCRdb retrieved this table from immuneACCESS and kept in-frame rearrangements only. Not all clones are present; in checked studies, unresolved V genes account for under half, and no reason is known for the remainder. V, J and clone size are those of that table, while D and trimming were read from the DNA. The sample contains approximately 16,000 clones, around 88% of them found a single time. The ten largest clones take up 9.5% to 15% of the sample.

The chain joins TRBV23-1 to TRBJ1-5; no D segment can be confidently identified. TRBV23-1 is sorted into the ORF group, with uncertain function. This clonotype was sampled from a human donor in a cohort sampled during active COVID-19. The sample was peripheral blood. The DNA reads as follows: TGCGCCAGCAGTCAAACTTCTGGACTGGTGGGCAGAACTAATCAGCCCCAGCATTTT. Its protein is CASSQTSGLVGRTNQPQHF.